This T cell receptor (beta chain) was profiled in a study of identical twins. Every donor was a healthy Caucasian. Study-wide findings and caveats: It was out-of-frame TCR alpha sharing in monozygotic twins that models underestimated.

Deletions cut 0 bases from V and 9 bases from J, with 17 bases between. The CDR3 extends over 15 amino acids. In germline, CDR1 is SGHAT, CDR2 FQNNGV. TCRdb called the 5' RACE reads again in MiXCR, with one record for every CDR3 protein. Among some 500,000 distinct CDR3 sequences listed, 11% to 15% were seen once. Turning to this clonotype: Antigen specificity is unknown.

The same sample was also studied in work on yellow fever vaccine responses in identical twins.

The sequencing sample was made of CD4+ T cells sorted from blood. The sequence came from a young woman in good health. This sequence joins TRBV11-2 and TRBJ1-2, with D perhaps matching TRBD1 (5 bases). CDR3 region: CASSLDEGQLSSYTF. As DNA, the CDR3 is TGTGCCAGCAGCTTAGATGAGGGGCAGCTCAGCAGCTACACCTTC.